The following is a TCR beta chain sequence with its context. The antigen is unknown. TCRdb keeps only in-frame clones here, not all; method: immunoSEQ multiplex PCR. The data contain 40,000 to 60,000 clones, roughly 91% of them singletons. These data originate in a study of OX40 agonist ivuxolimab in advanced cancers. Study observations and caveats: CD4+ and CD8+ blood T cells expanded clonally by week 6 at 0.1 to 3.0 mg/kg.

Trimming removed 3 bases from V and 4 bases from J; junction bases left unmatched: 8. CDR1 and CDR2 (germline): KGHSH, LQKENI. CDR3 length: 15 residues. The chain has TRBV18 and TRBJ2-7; TRBD1 agrees at 8 bases. This specimen was CD4+ or CD8+ T cells sorted from blood, taken in a trial of the OX40 agonist ivuxolimab. This clonotype was obtained from an adult with an advanced solid tumor such as melanoma, head and neck, liver or kidney cancer. CDR3 region: CASSPPDRDPYEQYF. The CDR3 DNA reads TGTGCCAGCTCACCCCCGGACAGGGACCCGTACGAGCAGTACTTC.